One T cell receptor (beta chain) is described in this entry. The data stem from a study of monozygotic twins with inflammatory bowel disease. Template-switch reactions added UMIs with a 6-nucleotide sample barcode. TCRdb re-called the 5' RACE reads; every CDR3 protein appears as one record, without DNA. The ten top clones account for about 5%, within a sample of more than 300,000 distinct CDR3 sequences. The clonotype originates from a human donor with ulcerative colitis or Crohn's disease, or a healthy co-twin of an affected twin (not recorded which). The sequencing sample was made of blood.

The chain's CDR3 is CASSLAQARGAYEQYF. This chain connects TRBV7-9 to TRBJ2-7; lacking DNA, the TRBD2 call made by TCRdb goes unchecked. CDR1 is SEHNR, CDR2 FQNEAQ, per germline (reference sequence). The CDR3 extends over 16 amino acids.